The 2 T cell receptor beta chains given below trace back to one sample, sequenced in a study of blood T cell repertoires in COVID-19. Some clones are missing from TCRdb's copy, which holds only in-frame ones; the method was immunoSEQ multiplex PCR. The repertoire holds some 220,000 clones, with around 86% as singletons. Input material: peripheral blood. The receptors shown here come from an older woman with COVID-19, enrolled during active disease.

This clone appeared a single time. The chain carries TRBV19 and TRBJ1-3, with D tentatively TRBD1 (5 bases). This CDR3 region has 15 residues. The germline V gene has CDR1 LNHDA and CDR2 SQIVND (reference sequence). Trimming stripped 3 bases from V and 4 bases from J, with 13 bases between. CDR3 sequence: CASSIRPGMGNTIYF. The DNA of the CDR3 is TGTGCCAGTAGTATCCGGCCAGGGATGGGAAACACCATATATTTT. Using reference TRBV19 and TRBJ1-3 for the parts outside the CDR3, the full variable domain is DGGITQSPKYLFRKEGQNVTLSCEQNLNHDAMYWYRQDPGQGLRLIYYSQIVNDFQKGDIAEGYSVSREKKESFPLTVTSAQKNPTAFYLCASSIRPGMGNTIYFGEGSWLTVV.

This rearrangement joins TRBV10-3 to TRBJ2-2; a possible D gene is TRBD1 (6 bases). There are 14 residues in the CDR3. The ends were cut back, 10 bases at V and 2 bases at J, with 14 bases in the middle. The germline V gene has CDR1 ENHRY and CDR2 SYGVKD. The DNA of the CDR3 is TGTGCCACAGATGCAGGGGAAAACACCGGGGAGCTGTTTTTT. Translating gives CATDAGENTGELFF.